This TCR beta chain comes out of a study of T cells after somatic rescue of genetic block (dated by TCRdb to about 2020). Concerning the study at large: What the study looked at was long-term robustness, specifically in a T-cell system that came about through somatic rescue of a genetic block in T-cell development.

Ends trimmed: V by 1 base, J by 3 bases; bases unmatched to a gene: 5. The germline V gene yields SGHTA for CDR1 and FQGNSA for CDR2. Reading from cysteine to phenylalanine, the CDR3 counts 16 amino acids. CDR3 DNA is the only sequence kept; it has 48 bases, read in frame from the first base. The library came from the immunoSEQ multiplex PCR assay. Drawn from immuneACCESS, this table holds only the in-frame rearrangements with V and J called that TCRdb kept. Clones are partly lost; checked studies trace under half to an unresolved V gene and leave the rest unexplained. Across this sample there are 50,000 to 60,000 clones, with more than 90% seen only once. In total, the top ten clones hold about 0.075% of the sample. Worth noting for this clone: Its cognate antigen has yet to be identified. No base quality information exists; no much larger clone differs at one position.

The receptor was isolated from a child younger than two. The sequenced material came from peripheral blood mononuclear cells (PBMCs). The sequence is built from TRBV7-2 and TRBJ2-7, with TRBD2 matching 11 junction bases. The CDR3 in this case is CASSLGTSGWDYEQYF. The DNA sequence is TGTGCCAGCAGCTTAGGGACTAGCGGGTGGGACTACGAGCAGTACTTC.